This T cell receptor (beta chain) was found in a study of blood T cell repertoires in COVID-19. Study details: COVID-19 samples collected from the United States, Italy and Spain covered acute and convalescent phases. PBMCs, B-cell-depleted T cells, or T cells provided the cDNA or gDNA that made up the material.

In the original analysis: Nucleated cell number was recorded as an estimate derived from reference gene primer amplification. Clones were sequenced by immunoSEQ multiplex PCR, and TCRdb holds only the in-frame ones, with some missing. That table is the source of V, J and clone size, and D and trimming were worked out from the DNA. The sample consists of some 120,000 clones, roughly four fifths of them appearing once. Sequenced material: peripheral blood. The sequence derives from a human donor in a cohort sampled during active COVID-19.

For the CDR3, the DNA is TGTGCCAGCAGCAAGACAGGGGTCAATCAGCCCCAGCATTTT. This translates into CASSKTGVNQPQHF. This chain joins TRBV2 and TRBJ1-5; TRBD1 matches at 8 bases. The trim removed 6 bases at V and 3 bases at J, leaving 4 bases unmatched. CDR1 and CDR2 (germline): SNHLY, FYNNEI. The CDR3 is made up of 14 amino acids. The complete variable domain, with remaining parts taken from reference TRBV2 and TRBJ1-5, reads EPEVTQTPSHQVTQMGQEVILRCVPISNHLYFYWYRQILGQKVEFLVSFYNNEISEKSEIFDDQFSVERPDGSNFTLKIRSTKLEDSAMYFCASSKTGVNQPQHFGDGTRLSIL.